These 13 T cell receptor beta chains came from one sample sequenced in a study of T-cell memory formation after mild COVID-19. MiXCR, run by TCRdb on the 5' RACE reads, gives a single entry per CDR3 protein. The sample lists 250,000 to 350,000 distinct CDR3 sequences, more than 15% seen once, with more than 20% in the top ten. Sequencing input: PBMCs or a T cell subset sorted from them (not recorded which). Source of these receptors: a young man who had mild COVID-19 (a few samples of this study predate the infection). Cell type and time point are not known.

The chain links TRBV2 to TRBJ2-3, with D possibly being TRBD1 (6 bases). V was shortened by 0 bases and J by 6 bases, with 10 bases between the two germline ends. This CDR3 contains 14 residues. Germline lookup yields CDR1 SNHLY and CDR2 FYNNEI. CDR3 sequence reads: CASSEAGAGDTQYF. Here the CDR3 DNA reads TGTGCCAGCAGTGAAGCGGGGGCCGGGGATACGCAGTATTTT.

The chain has TRBV6-2 or TRBV6-3 and TRBJ2-7; tentatively, D is TRBD2 (5 bases). The length of the CDR3 is 15 residues. Trimming took 0 bases from V and 9 from J, leaving 18 bases between them. CDR1 and CDR2 from the germline V gene are MNHEY and SVGEGT. The CDR3 DNA is TGTGCCAGCAGTTACTCGACGGGGAGCCCACTAGGGCAGTACGTC. It translates to CASSYSTGSPLGQYV.

This clonotype showed up just a few times. The V gene is TRBV4-1, the J gene TRBJ2-5; D gene uncertain. Per germline, CDR1 MGHRA and CDR2 YSYEKL. This CDR3 has 13 amino acids. Trimming left V 3 bases short and J 5 bases short, with 10 bases between. The CDR3 DNA is TGCGCCAGCAGCCAGGTACCGGCGGAGACCCAGTACTTC. This sequence encodes CASSQVPAETQYF.

The chain joins TRBV5-1 to TRBJ1-1; TRBD1 agrees at 9 bases. Germline V gene lookup returns CDR1 SGHRS and CDR2 YFSETQ. The CDR3 is 16 residues long. Germline trimming cut 5 bases from V and 2 bases from J; bases unmatched to any gene: 10. The DNA of the CDR3 is TGCGCCAGCAGAACCATGCCGGGACAGGGAAACACTGAAGCTTTCTTT. Translation gives CASRTMPGQGNTEAFF. The full variable domain, rest sourced from reference TRBV5-1 and TRBJ1-1, is KAGVTQTPRYLIKTRGQQVTLSCSPISGHRSVSWYQQTPGQGLQFLFEYFSETQRNKGNFPGRFSGRQFSNSRSEMNVSTLELGDSALYLCASRTMPGQGNTEAFFGQGTRLTVV.

The V gene is TRBV4-1, the J gene TRBJ1-4, with 8 positions matching TRBD1. The CDR3 covers 15 residues. V lost 2 bases to trimming and J lost 6 bases; unmatched junction nucleotides: 5. Germline V gene sequence: CDR1 MGHRA, CDR2 YSYEKL. The CDR3 DNA sequence: TGCGCCAGCAGCCAACAGACGACAGGGGATGAAAAACTGTTTTTT. This codes for CASSQQTTGDEKLFF.

This clonotype appeared a few times. The rearrangement links TRBV6-6 to TRBJ2-5; tentatively, D is TRBD1 (6 bases). V was cut by 0 bases and J by 14 bases, with 13 bases left in between. CDR1 and CDR2 from the germline V gene are MNHNY and SVGAGI (reference sequence). This CDR3 is built from 12 residues. This chain's CDR3 is CASSYSTGHLYF. CDR3 DNA sequence: TGTGCCAGCAGTTACTCAACGGGACACCTCTACTTC.

To note about this clonotype: At one of its ends the junction is not consistent with the germline gene, which may arise from a read error. The chain carries TRBV4-1 and TRBJ1-1; no firm D call. The CDR3 loop spans 15 amino acids. Per the germline V gene, CDR1 is MGHRA and CDR2 is YSYEKL. CDR3 residues: CARSQVERLNTEAFF. As DNA, the CDR3 is TGCGCCAGAAGCCAAGTGGAGAGGCTGAACACTGAAGCTTTCTTT.

In this sample, this clonotype turned up a few times. The gene calls are TRBV18 and TRBJ1-2; D might be TRBD1 (6 bases). The V gene's germline CDR1 is KGHSH and CDR2 LQKENI. The V end was cut by 0 bases, the J end by 4 bases, with 12 bases between. This CDR3 spans 15 amino acids. CDR3 DNA: TGTGCCAGCTCACCACCGGCGGGGGCTCGCTATGGCTACACCTTC. It encodes CASSPPAGARYGYTF.

This clonotype showed up many times. The chain has TRBV9 and TRBJ2-1; TRBD1 agrees at 8 bases. There are 14 residues in the CDR3. With 6 bases clipped from V and 2 bases from J, the junction kept 4 bases outside the gene matches. From germline, CDR1 is SGDLS and CDR2 YYNGEE. CDR3 in amino acids: CASTPQGAYNEQFF. The CDR3 nucleotides read TGTGCCAGCACCCCACAGGGGGCCTACAATGAGCAGTTCTTC.

This clonotype was observed many times. V is TRBV6-2 or TRBV6-3 and J is TRBJ1-1; D is undetermined. The CDR3 totals 15 residues. CDR1 is MNHEY and CDR2 is SVGEGT in the germline V gene. Trimming stripped 7 bases from V and 5 bases from J, with 20 bases between. The CDR3 DNA is TGTGCCAGCACCATACGAGGCGGCGTTGGGACTGAAGCTTTCTTT. Protein product: CASTIRGGVGTEAFF.

This clonotype appeared many times. The V and J genes are TRBV7-3 and TRBJ2-1; 8 positions match TRBD2. Germline CDR1 and CDR2: SGHTA and FQGTGA. This CDR3 comprises 15 residues. V was clipped by 3 bases and J by 5 bases; unmatched bases: 6. As DNA, the CDR3 is TGTGCCAGCAGCTTGATCGGGGGGGCCCACAATGAGCAGTTCTTC. It encodes CASSLIGGAHNEQFF.

In this sample, this clonotype turned up a few times. The rearrangement joins TRBV2 to TRBJ1-2; D remains unclear. V lost 2 bases, J lost 4 bases, and 8 bases lay in between. The germline V gene has CDR1 SNHLY and CDR2 FYNNEI. The CDR3 has 13 residues. CDR3 residues: CASSERSSYGYTF. The CDR3 DNA follows: TGTGCCAGCAGTGAACGCAGCTCCTATGGCTACACCTTC. The full variable domain, completed using reference TRBV2 and TRBJ1-2, is EPEVTQTPSHQVTQMGQEVILRCVPISNHLYFYWYRQILGQKVEFLVSFYNNEISEKSEIFDDQFSVERPDGSNFTLKIRSTKLEDSAMYFCASSERSSYGYTFGSGTRLTVV.

The CDR3 nucleotides read TGTGCCATCAGTGGGAGGACGGCTCATGACACTGAAGCTTTCTTT. Its translation is CAISGRTAHDTEAFF. The chain joins TRBV10-3 to TRBJ1-1; the D is unclear. The CDR3 has 15 amino acids. From germline, CDR1 is ENHRY and CDR2 SYGVKD. The ends were cut back, 4 bases at V and 3 bases at J, with 15 bases in the middle.